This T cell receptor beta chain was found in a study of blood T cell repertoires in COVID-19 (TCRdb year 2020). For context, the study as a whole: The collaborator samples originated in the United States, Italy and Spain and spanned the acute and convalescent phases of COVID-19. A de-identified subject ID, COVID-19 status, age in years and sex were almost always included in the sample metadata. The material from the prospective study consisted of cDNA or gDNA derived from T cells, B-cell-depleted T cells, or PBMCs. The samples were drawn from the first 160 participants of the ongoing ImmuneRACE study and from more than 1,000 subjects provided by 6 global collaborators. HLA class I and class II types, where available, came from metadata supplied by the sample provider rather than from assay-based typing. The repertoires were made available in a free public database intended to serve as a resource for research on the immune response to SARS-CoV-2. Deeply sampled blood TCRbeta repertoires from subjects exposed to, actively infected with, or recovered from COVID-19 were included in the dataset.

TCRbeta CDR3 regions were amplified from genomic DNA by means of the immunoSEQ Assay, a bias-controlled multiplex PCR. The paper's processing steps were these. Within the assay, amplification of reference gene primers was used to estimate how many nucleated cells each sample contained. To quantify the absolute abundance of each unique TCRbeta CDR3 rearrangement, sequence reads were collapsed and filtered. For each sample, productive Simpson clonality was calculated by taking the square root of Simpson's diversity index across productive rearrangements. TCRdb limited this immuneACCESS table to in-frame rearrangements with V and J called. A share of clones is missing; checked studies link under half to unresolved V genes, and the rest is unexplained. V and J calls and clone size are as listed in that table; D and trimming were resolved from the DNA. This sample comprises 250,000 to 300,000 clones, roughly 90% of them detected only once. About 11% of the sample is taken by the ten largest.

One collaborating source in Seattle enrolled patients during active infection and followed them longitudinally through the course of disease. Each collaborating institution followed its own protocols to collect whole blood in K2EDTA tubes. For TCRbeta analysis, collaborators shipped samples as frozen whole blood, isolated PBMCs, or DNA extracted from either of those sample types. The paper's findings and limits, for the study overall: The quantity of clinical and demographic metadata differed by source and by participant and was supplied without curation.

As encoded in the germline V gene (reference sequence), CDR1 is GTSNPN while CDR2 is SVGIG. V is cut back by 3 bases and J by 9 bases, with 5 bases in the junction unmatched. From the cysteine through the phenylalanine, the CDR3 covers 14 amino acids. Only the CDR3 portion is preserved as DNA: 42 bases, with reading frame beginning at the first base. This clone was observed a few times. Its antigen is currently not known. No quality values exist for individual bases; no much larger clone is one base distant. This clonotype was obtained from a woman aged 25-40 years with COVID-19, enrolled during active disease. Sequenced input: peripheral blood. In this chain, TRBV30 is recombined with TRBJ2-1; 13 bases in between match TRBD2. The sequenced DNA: TGTGCCTGGAGACTAGCGGGAGGGCCTCGTGAGCAGTTCTTC. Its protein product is CAWRLAGGPREQFF.